A single sample gave rise to the 25 T cell receptor beta chains below, sequenced in a study of blood T cell repertoires in COVID-19. Libraries were prepared by immunoSEQ multiplex PCR; TCRdb keeps only in-frame clonotypes and omits some of them. The repertoire holds approximately 260,000 clones, with approximately 90% as singletons. The source material was PBMCs or T cells enriched from blood (not recorded which). The receptors shown here come from a woman in her twenties or thirties with acute COVID-19.

This rearrangement joins TRBV6-5 to TRBJ1-6; tentatively, D is TRBD1 (5 bases). Per germline, CDR1 MNHEY and CDR2 SVGAGI. Trimming took off 2 bases at V and 8 bases at J, with 16 bases between the two ends. The CDR3 is 16 amino acids. CDR3 nucleotides: TGTGCCAGCAGTTACGGTTTGCGGGACCCCTATTCACCCCTCCACTTT. As protein: CASSYGLRDPYSPLHF.

The chain couples TRBV18 to TRBJ2-5, with 9 bases matching TRBD1. The CDR3 sequence is 18 residues long. Trimming cost V 3 bases and J 1 base; bases outside gene matches: 12. Germline CDR1 KGHSH, CDR2 LQKENI. The CDR3, as DNA: TGTGCCAGCTCACCTTTAGAAGGGACAGGGAGGACCCAAGAGACCCAGTACTTC. Its protein is CASSPLEGTGRTQETQYF.

This clone is categorized as medium-sized. The chain employs TRBV4-3 and TRBJ2-3; 11 bases line up with TRBD2. The ends lost 0 bases at V and 2 bases at J; junction bases unmatched: 7. The V gene's germline CDR1 is LGHNA and CDR2 YSLEER. CDR3 length equals 18 residues. CDR3: CASSQDLAGGLLTDTQYF. In nucleotides, the CDR3 is TGCGCCAGCAGCCAAGACTTAGCGGGAGGGTTACTCACAGATACGCAGTATTTT.

This chain joins TRBV7-2 and TRBJ2-3, with 7 bases that match TRBD2. From germline, CDR1 is SGHTA and CDR2 FQGNSA. CDR3 length equals 15 residues. V was pared by 1 base and J by 5 bases, with 6 bases of the junction left unmatched. The CDR3 region has the DNA TGTGCCAGCAGCTTAGGCGGGAGAACGGGAGATACGCAGTATTTT. Amino acids: CASSLGGRTGDTQYF. The complete variable domain, with remaining parts taken from reference TRBV7-2 and TRBJ2-3, reads GAGVSQSPSNKVTEKGKDVELRCDPISGHTALYWYRQSLGQGLEFLIYFQGNSAPDKSGLPSDRFSAERTGGSVSTLTIQRTQQEDSAVYLCASSLGGRTGDTQYFGPGTRLTVL.

The rearrangement links TRBV3-1 (or the pseudogene TRBV3-2) to TRBJ1-4; 7 bases align to TRBD1. The V segment lost 0 bases and the J segment 7 bases; nucleotides outside the gene matches: 11. This CDR3 has 17 amino acids. Per the germline V gene, CDR1 is LGHDT and CDR2 is YNNKEL (reference sequence). The CDR3 loop reads CASSQERRQGTGEKLFF. CDR3 coding DNA: TGTGCCAGCAGCCAAGAGAGGAGACAGGGTACGGGTGAAAAACTGTTTTTT.

The chain carries TRBV7-2 and TRBJ1-5; D gene ambiguous. This CDR3 comprises 13 residues. The V end was cut by 1 base, the J end by 6 bases, with 7 bases between. CDR1 is SGHTA, CDR2 FQGNSA, per germline. The CDR3 here is CASSLEEVQPQHF. For the CDR3, the DNA is TGTGCCAGCAGCTTAGAGGAGGTTCAGCCCCAGCATTTT.

The V call is TRBV6-5, the J call TRBJ2-7; TRBD1 matches at 7 bases. The germline V gene encodes CDR1 MNHEY and CDR2 SVGAGI. Unmatched junction bases numbered 14, after V lost 4 bases and J lost 5 bases. The CDR3 covers 16 residues. This CDR3 is CASSFKIQGDQDEQYF. In nucleotides, the CDR3 is TGTGCCAGCAGTTTCAAGATCCAGGGGGATCAGGACGAGCAGTACTTC.

This clone was counted only a few times. V is TRBV28 and J is TRBJ1-1; D possibly corresponds to TRBD1 (6 bases). Germline CDR1 MDHEN, CDR2 SYDVKM. Trimming cost V 6 bases and J 5 bases, with 16 bases left between them. This CDR3 has 14 residues. The CDR3 bases are TGTGCCAGCAGGGTCGTGGGGGGGCTAACTGAAGCTTTCTTT. Its protein is CASRVVGGLTEAFF.

The rearrangement uses TRBV7-9 and TRBJ2-5; D possibly corresponds to TRBD2 (5 bases). Per the germline V gene, CDR1 is SEHNR and CDR2 is FQNEAQ (reference sequence). Trimming took 5 bases from V and 4 from J, leaving 14 bases between them. CDR3 length: 14 residues. Here the CDR3 DNA reads TGTGCCAGCAGCCGACCCGATGGAGGAGAGACCCAGTACTTC. Translated, it gives CASSRPDGGETQYF.

The chain joins TRBV5-4 to TRBJ2-7; 7 nucleotides align to TRBD1. The germline CDR1 and CDR2 sequences are SGHNT and YYREEE (reference sequence). This CDR3 is built from 16 residues. V shed 3 bases and J 5 bases; nucleotides not matched to a gene: 14. CDR3 protein: CASSSDWGQWPDEQYF. The DNA for the CDR3 is TGTGCCAGCAGCTCGGACTGGGGACAGTGGCCTGACGAGCAGTACTTC.

The CDR3 is CASSDQGAEQFF. CDR3 in DNA: TGTGCCAGCAGCGACCAAGGAGCTGAGCAGTTCTTC. The chain combines TRBV11-3 with TRBJ2-1; D gene uncertain. The V gene's germline CDR1 is SGHNT and CDR2 YENEEA. This CDR3 has 12 amino acids. V was clipped by 5 bases and J by 9 bases, with 11 bases between them.

This clone was recorded once. In DNA, the CDR3 is TGTGCCAGCAGTGTATTAAATGAGCAGTTCTTC. This gives the protein CASSVLNEQFF. The chain uses TRBV2 and TRBJ2-1; D uncertain. V lost 4 bases and J 7 bases, leaving 5 bases between the germline ends. CDR1 is SNHLY, CDR2 FYNNEI, per germline. The CDR3 has 11 amino acids.

The rearrangement joins TRBV28 to TRBJ2-3; no definite D call. The CDR3 has 14 residues. V was shortened by 3 bases and J by 2 bases, with 9 bases between the two germline ends. The germline gives CDR1 MDHEN, CDR2 SYDVKM. The CDR3 sequence is CASSFFQDTDTQYF. The CDR3 DNA follows: TGTGCCAGCAGTTTTTTCCAGGACACAGATACGCAGTATTTT.

The chain employs TRBV10-2 and TRBJ1-5; D gene uncertain. V dropped 2 bases and J dropped 0 bases, with 8 bases sitting between them. The germline CDR1 and CDR2 sequences are WSHSY and SAAADI. The CDR3 spans 15 residues. Here the CDR3 reads CASSENRVSNQPQHF. Here the CDR3 DNA reads TGCGCCAGCAGTGAGAATCGGGTTAGCAATCAGCCCCAGCATTTT.

The chain joins TRBV5-8 to TRBJ1-5; D unresolved. V was cut by 0 bases and J by 0 bases, with 16 bases left in between. The CDR3 extends over 18 amino acids. CDR1 and CDR2 from the germline V gene are SGHTS and YDEGEE. CDR3 bases: TGTGCCAGCAGCTTGGTCATAGATCGAGGGTATAGCAATCAGCCCCAGCATTTT. It specifies CASSLVIDRGYSNQPQHF.

The table lists this clone with a few counts. The J gene is TRBJ2-7, the V gene TRBV6-5; the match to TRBD2 covers 10 bases. The CDR3 totals 15 residues. Germline CDR1 MNHEY, CDR2 SVGAGI. V gave up 7 bases and J gave up 0 bases; unmatched junction bases: 6. CDR3 nucleotide sequence: TGTGCCAGCACCTCGGGACTAGCGAACTCCTACGAGCAGTACTTC. This gives the protein CASTSGLANSYEQYF.

This clone appeared a single time. This rearrangement joins TRBV28 to TRBJ2-7, with 9 positions matching TRBD1. The V segment lost 6 bases and the J segment 2 bases; nucleotides outside the gene matches: 11. Looked up from germline, CDR1 is MDHEN and CDR2 is SYDVKM. This CDR3 contains 16 residues. The CDR3 sequence is CASSKPSGQGPYEQYF. The CDR3 coding sequence is TGTGCCAGCAGCAAACCCTCGGGACAGGGACCCTACGAGCAGTACTTC.

The chain carries TRBV12-3 or TRBV12-4 and TRBJ1-1; possibly TRBD1 for D (5 bases). Trimming removed 3 bases from V and 11 bases from J, with 10 bases in between. CDR3 length: 11 residues. The CDR3 here is CASSLDGGAFF. The CDR3 coding sequence is TGTGCCAGCAGTTTGGACGGGGGGGCTTTCTTT.

The CDR3 region has the DNA TGTGCCAGCAGTCCGGAGAGCACCGGGGAGCTGTTTTTT. Translation: CASSPESTGELFF. This chain connects TRBV2 to TRBJ2-2, with no clear D. Deletions cut 5 bases from V and 4 bases from J, with 8 bases between. The CDR3 totals 13 residues. Germline CDR1 SNHLY, CDR2 FYNNEI.

V gene TRBV7-2 combines with J gene TRBJ2-3; D ambiguous. There are 16 residues in the CDR3. V was trimmed by 1 base and J by 4 bases, leaving 15 bases between them. Looked up from germline, CDR1 is SGHTA and CDR2 is FQGNSA. The CDR3 protein is CASSLDSLRSSDTQYF. The CDR3 DNA reads TGTGCCAGCAGCTTAGACTCCTTGAGGTCCTCAGATACGCAGTATTTT.

The rearrangement uses TRBV19 and TRBJ2-1; 8 positions agree with TRBD2. The ends lost 2 bases at V and 3 bases at J; junction bases unmatched: 6. This CDR3 has 16 residues. Germline CDR1 reads LNHDA; CDR2 reads SQIVND (reference sequence). CDR3 sequence: CASSIKGSGVYNEQFF. DNA of the CDR3: TGTGCCAGTAGTATAAAGGGTAGCGGGGTCTACAATGAGCAGTTCTTC.

The chain recombines TRBV15 with TRBJ2-7; weak D call: TRBD2 (5 bases). Germline V gene data show CDR1 as LNHNV and CDR2 as YYDKDF (reference sequence). Trimming pared 2 bases from V and 3 bases from J, leaving 8 bases between. The CDR3 sequence is 13 residues long. DNA for the CDR3: TGTGCCACCAGCAGACGCCGGGACTACGAGCAGTACTTC. It codes for CATSRRRDYEQYF.

This chain connects TRBV2 to TRBJ2-1, with D perhaps TRBD1 (6 bases). Germline CDR1 and CDR2: SNHLY and FYNNEI. The CDR3 extends over 19 amino acids. The V and J ends lost 6 bases and 0 bases respectively, with 24 bases between them. The CDR3 sequence is CASSNALSTGVPSYNEQFF. The CDR3 bases are TGTGCCAGCAGCAACGCCCTATCGACAGGAGTACCCTCCTACAATGAGCAGTTCTTC.

V and J are TRBV2 and TRBJ1-5, with D perhaps matching TRBD1 (6 bases). This CDR3 is built from 15 residues. V was trimmed by 3 bases and J by 5 bases, leaving 14 bases between them. Germline V gives CDR1 SNHLY, CDR2 FYNNEI. Here the CDR3 DNA reads TGTGCCAGCAGTGATTGGGCAGAGGGGGATCAGCCCCAGCATTTT. This encodes CASSDWAEGDQPQHF.

The gene calls are TRBV25-1 and TRBJ2-7; unclear D gene. Germline V CDR1 and CDR2: MGHDK, SYGVNS. The CDR3 spans 13 residues. Deletions cut 8 bases from V and 5 bases from J, with 16 bases between. The CDR3 reads CASQNLLADEQYF. As DNA, the CDR3 is TGTGCCAGCCAAAACCTACTTGCTGACGAGCAGTACTTC.